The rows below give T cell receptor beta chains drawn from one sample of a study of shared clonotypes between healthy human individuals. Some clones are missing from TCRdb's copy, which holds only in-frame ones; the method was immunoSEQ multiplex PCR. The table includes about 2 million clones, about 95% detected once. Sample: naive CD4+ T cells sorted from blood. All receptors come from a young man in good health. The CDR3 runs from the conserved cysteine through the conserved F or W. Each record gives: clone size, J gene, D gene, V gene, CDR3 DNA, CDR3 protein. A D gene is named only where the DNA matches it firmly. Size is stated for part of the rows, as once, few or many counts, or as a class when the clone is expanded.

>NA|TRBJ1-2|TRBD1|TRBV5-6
TGTGCCAGCAGCCTTACAGGGGTTGGTTATGGCTACACCTTC
CASSLTGVGYGYTF
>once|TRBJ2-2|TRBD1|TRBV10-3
TGTGCCACCAGACAGGGTGGCAACACCGGGGAGCTGTTTTTT
CATRQGGNTGELFF
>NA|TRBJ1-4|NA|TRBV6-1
TGTGCCAGCAGTGAAGCTCAGGGATCGAGAGAAAAACTGTTTTTT
CASSEAQGSREKLFF
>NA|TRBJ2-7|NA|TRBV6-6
TGTGCCAGCAGTTTGGGCGGGGCCGTTTCCTACGAGCAGTACTTC
CASSLGGAVSYEQYF
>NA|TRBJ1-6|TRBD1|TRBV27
TGTGCCAGCAGAAGGGGACAGGGCTATAATTCACCCCTCCACTTT
CASRRGQGYNSPLHF
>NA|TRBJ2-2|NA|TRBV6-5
TGTGCCAGCAGTTACGTTGGCGGAGGGAACACCGGGGAGCTGTTTTTT
CASSYVGGGNTGELFF
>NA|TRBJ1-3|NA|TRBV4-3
TGCGCCAGCAGCCAAGGGGACGGGACATACATATATTTT
CASSQGDGTYIYF
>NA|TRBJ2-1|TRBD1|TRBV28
TGTGCCAGCAGTTTATTATGGAAACAGGGGGCTATCAATGAGCAGTTCTTC
CASSLLWKQGAINEQFF
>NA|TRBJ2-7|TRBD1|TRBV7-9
TGTGCCAGCAGCCTAGATACAGGGGTTCTCTACGAGCAGTACTTC
CASSLDTGVLYEQYF
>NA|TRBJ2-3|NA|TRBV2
TGTGCCGCCAGGCCTTCCTCGACAGATACGCAGTATTTT
CAARPSSTDTQYF
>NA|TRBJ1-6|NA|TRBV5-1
TGCGCCAGCAGCTTTAACGGACAGAATAATTCACCCCTCCACTTT
CASSFNGQNNSPLHF
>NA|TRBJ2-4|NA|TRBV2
TGTGCCAGCAGTGAACAGTTAATTCAGTACTTC
CASSEQLIQYF
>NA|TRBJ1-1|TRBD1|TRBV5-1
TGCGCCAGCAGCTTGGCCGGGACAGGGACTACTGAAGCTTTCTTT
CASSLAGTGTTEAFF
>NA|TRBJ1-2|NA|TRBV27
TGTGCCAGCAGCTTTCTCTCAAGCAGGGATGGCTACACCTTC
CASSFLSSRDGYTF
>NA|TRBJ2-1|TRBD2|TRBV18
TGTGCCAGCTCACCTCAACTAGCGGAGCACAATGAGCAGTTCTTC
CASSPQLAEHNEQFF
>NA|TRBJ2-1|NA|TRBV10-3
TGTGCCATCGAGCCGGCAGGGTCCAATGAGCAGTTCTTC
CAIEPAGSNEQFF
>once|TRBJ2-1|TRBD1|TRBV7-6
TGTGCCAGCAGCTTAGATGGGACAGGGGCTTACAATGAGCAGTTCTTC
CASSLDGTGAYNEQFF
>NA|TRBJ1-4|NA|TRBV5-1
TGCGCCAGCAGGTTCCGGGGCGACGCAACTAATGAAAAACTGTTTTTT
CASRFRGDATNEKLFF
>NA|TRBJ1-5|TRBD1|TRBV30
TGTGCCTGGGGTGGGACAGGTGGGGGGCCCCAGCATTTT
CAWGGTGGGPQHF
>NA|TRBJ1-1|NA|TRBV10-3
TGTGCCATCAGTGAGTCGGGCCCGAACACTGAAGCTTTCTTT
CAISESGPNTEAFF
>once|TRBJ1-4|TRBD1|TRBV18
TGTGCCAGCTCCGCGGACAGGGTTGAAAAACTGTTTTTT
CASSADRVEKLFF
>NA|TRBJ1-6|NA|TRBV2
TGTGCCAGCAGTGAAATACTACAGCTCGCAGGTTCACCCCTCCACTTT
CASSEILQLAGSPLHF
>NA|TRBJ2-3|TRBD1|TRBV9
TGTGCCAGCAGCGTAGGGACAGGGGCAGATACGCAGTATTTT
CASSVGTGADTQYF
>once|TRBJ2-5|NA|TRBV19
TGTGCCAGTAGAACAGGGAGGGGGGAAGAGACCCAGTACTTC
CASRTGRGEETQYF
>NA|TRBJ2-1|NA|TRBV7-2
TGTGCCAGCAGCTTATGGCCACAGGGAACCTACAATGAGCAGTTCTTC
CASSLWPQGTYNEQFF
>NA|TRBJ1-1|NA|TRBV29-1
TGCAGCGTTGAAGATTACTCGACACCACCACAGGCTTTCTTT
CSVEDYSTPPQAFF
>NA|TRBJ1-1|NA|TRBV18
TGTGCCAGCTCACCACCGCTTTTGCGGAACACTGAAGCTTTCTTT
CASSPPLLRNTEAFF
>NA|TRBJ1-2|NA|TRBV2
TGTGCCAGCATTGGTGGAGGGCAAAAAGGCTACACCTTC
CASIGGGQKGYTF
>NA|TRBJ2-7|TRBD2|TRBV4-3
TGCGCCAGCAGCCACAACGCGGGGGGGACCTTCGAGCAGTACTTC
CASSHNAGGTFEQYF
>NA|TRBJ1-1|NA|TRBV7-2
TGTGCCAGCAGCGCCTACATCAGCACTGAAGCTTTCTTT
CASSAYISTEAFF
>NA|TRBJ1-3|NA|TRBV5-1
TGCGCCAGCAGCTTGGGGGGTTCCGGAAACACCATATATTTT
CASSLGGSGNTIYF
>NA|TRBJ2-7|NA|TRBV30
TGTGCTAGTGGGAAACAAGCCTACGAGCAGTACTTC
CASGKQAYEQYF
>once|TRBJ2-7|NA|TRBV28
TGTGCCAGCAGCTCCGGGACGGTGACCTACGAGCAGTACTTC
CASSSGTVTYEQYF
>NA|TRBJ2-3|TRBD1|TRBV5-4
TGTGCCAGCAGCTTGGACAGGGGGTACACAGATACGCAGTATTTT
CASSLDRGYTDTQYF
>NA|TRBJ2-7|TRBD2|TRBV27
TGTGCCAGCAGTTTATTCGGACTAGAGCGCGAGCAGTACTTC
CASSLFGLEREQYF
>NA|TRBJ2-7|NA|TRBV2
TGTGCCAGCAGTGGGGGCAGATACTACGAGCAGTACTTC
CASSGGRYYEQYF
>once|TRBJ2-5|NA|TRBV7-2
TGTGCCAGCAGCCGACGGAACCGACAGCAAGAGACCCAGTACTTC
CASSRRNRQQETQYF
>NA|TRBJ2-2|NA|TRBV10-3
TGTGCCTCCCAGGAGCACCTCACCGGGGAGCTGTTTTTT
CASQEHLTGELFF
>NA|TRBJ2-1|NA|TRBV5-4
TGTGCCAGCAGCTTGGGCGGCGCGGCCGGGGGTGAGCAGTTCTTC
CASSLGGAAGGEQFF
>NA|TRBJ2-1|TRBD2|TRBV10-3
TGTGCCATCTCCGGACTAGCGGGAGTTCAGGAGCAGTTCTTC
CAISGLAGVQEQFF
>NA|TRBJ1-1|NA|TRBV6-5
TGTGCCAGCAGTTACTCGCAGGGGCAAACTGAAGCTTTCTTT
CASSYSQGQTEAFF
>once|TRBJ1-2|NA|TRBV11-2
TGTGCCAGCAGCTCTCGGGACACACTTAACTATGGCTACACCTTC
CASSSRDTLNYGYTF
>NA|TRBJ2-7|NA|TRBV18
TGTGCCAGCTCACCGATAGGGATTGGATACGAGCAGTACTTC
CASSPIGIGYEQYF
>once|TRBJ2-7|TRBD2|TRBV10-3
TGTGCCATTGCTAGCGGGAGGAACGAGCAGTACTTC
CAIASGRNEQYF
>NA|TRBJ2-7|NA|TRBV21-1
TGTGCCAGCGCTGAAGCAACGTGTATCTACGAGCAGTACTTC
CASAEATCIYEQYF
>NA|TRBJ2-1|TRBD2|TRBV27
TGTGCCAGCAGGGGACTAGCGGGGACCAACTCCTACAATGAGCAGTTCTTC
CASRGLAGTNSYNEQFF
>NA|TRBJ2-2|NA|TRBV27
TGTGCCAGCAGTTTATCAAACGGCGGGGAGCTGTTTTTT
CASSLSNGGELFF
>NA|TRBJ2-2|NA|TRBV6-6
TGTGCCAGCAGCCTCAGGGGGGCCACCGGGGAGCTGTTTTTT
CASSLRGATGELFF
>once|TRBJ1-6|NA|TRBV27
TGTGCCAGCACCAACCACGGAGACGTTGGTTCACCCCTCCACTTT
CASTNHGDVGSPLHF
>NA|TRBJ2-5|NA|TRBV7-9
TGTGCCAGCAGCTTAAGTGGACCGGAGACCCAGTACTTC
CASSLSGPETQYF
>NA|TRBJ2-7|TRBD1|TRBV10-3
TGTGCCATCTCTTGGACAGGCTACGAGCAGTACTTC
CAISWTGYEQYF